These 2 T cell receptor beta chains share one sample of origin, sequenced in a study of blood T cell repertoires in COVID-19. TCRdb's table, derived via immunoSEQ multiplex PCR, lists solely in-frame clones and lacks some. The repertoire holds some 390,000 clones, with nearly 90% as singletons. Sequencing was carried out using PBMCs or T cells enriched from blood (not recorded which). These receptors came from a woman in her twenties or thirties who had recovered from COVID-19.

The J gene is TRBJ1-2, the V gene TRBV27; possibly TRBD1 for D (6 bases). V lost 3 bases to trimming and J lost 0 bases, with 11 bases between them. The CDR3 contains 15 residues. Germline V gene sequence: CDR1 MNHEY, CDR2 SMNVEV (reference sequence). DNA of the CDR3: TGTGCCAGCAGTTTTCTGGACAGACCTAACTATGGCTACACCTTC. Residues: CASSFLDRPNYGYTF.

V usage is TRBV6-5 and J usage is TRBJ1-2; tentative D call: TRBD1 (6 bases). The CDR3 sequence is 14 residues long. Trimming pared 2 bases from V and 4 bases from J, leaving 11 bases between. In germline, CDR1 is MNHEY, CDR2 SVGAGI. CDR3 loop: CASSYQAGAYGYTF. DNA for the CDR3: TGTGCCAGCAGTTACCAGGCAGGGGCCTATGGCTACACCTTC.